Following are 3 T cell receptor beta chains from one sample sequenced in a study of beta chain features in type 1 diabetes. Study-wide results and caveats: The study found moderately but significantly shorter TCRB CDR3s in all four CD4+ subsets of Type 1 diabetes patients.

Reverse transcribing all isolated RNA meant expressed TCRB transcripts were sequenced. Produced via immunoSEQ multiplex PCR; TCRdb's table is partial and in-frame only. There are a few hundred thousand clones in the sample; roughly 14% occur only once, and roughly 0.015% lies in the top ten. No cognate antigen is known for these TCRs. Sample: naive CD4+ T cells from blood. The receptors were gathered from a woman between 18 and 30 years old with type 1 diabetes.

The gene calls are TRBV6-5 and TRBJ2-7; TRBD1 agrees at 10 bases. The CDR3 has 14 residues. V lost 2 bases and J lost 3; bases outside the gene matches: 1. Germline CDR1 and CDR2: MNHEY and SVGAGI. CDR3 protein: CASSYRDRGYEQYF. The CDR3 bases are TGTGCCAGCAGTTACCGGGACAGGGGCTACGAGCAGTACTTC.

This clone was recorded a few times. CDR3 nucleotides: TGTGCCAGCTCACCACCTGTTCTAGCCGCTGCCTACGAGCAGTACTTC. Its protein product is CASSPPVLAAAYEQYF. This chain connects TRBV18 to TRBJ2-7; tentative D call: TRBD2 (5 bases). Germline CDR1 reads KGHSH; CDR2 reads LQKENI. The CDR3 is 16 residues long. The ends were cut back, 0 bases at V and 2 bases at J, with 14 bases in the middle.

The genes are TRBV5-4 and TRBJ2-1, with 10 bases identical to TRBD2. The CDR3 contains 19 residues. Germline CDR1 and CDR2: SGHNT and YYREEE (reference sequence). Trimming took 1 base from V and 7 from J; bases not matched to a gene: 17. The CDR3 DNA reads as TGTGCCAGCAGCTTGAGTCTCCGGCCTAGCGGGAGTATAGGAAATGAGCAGTTCTTC. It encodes CASSLSLRPSGSIGNEQFF.